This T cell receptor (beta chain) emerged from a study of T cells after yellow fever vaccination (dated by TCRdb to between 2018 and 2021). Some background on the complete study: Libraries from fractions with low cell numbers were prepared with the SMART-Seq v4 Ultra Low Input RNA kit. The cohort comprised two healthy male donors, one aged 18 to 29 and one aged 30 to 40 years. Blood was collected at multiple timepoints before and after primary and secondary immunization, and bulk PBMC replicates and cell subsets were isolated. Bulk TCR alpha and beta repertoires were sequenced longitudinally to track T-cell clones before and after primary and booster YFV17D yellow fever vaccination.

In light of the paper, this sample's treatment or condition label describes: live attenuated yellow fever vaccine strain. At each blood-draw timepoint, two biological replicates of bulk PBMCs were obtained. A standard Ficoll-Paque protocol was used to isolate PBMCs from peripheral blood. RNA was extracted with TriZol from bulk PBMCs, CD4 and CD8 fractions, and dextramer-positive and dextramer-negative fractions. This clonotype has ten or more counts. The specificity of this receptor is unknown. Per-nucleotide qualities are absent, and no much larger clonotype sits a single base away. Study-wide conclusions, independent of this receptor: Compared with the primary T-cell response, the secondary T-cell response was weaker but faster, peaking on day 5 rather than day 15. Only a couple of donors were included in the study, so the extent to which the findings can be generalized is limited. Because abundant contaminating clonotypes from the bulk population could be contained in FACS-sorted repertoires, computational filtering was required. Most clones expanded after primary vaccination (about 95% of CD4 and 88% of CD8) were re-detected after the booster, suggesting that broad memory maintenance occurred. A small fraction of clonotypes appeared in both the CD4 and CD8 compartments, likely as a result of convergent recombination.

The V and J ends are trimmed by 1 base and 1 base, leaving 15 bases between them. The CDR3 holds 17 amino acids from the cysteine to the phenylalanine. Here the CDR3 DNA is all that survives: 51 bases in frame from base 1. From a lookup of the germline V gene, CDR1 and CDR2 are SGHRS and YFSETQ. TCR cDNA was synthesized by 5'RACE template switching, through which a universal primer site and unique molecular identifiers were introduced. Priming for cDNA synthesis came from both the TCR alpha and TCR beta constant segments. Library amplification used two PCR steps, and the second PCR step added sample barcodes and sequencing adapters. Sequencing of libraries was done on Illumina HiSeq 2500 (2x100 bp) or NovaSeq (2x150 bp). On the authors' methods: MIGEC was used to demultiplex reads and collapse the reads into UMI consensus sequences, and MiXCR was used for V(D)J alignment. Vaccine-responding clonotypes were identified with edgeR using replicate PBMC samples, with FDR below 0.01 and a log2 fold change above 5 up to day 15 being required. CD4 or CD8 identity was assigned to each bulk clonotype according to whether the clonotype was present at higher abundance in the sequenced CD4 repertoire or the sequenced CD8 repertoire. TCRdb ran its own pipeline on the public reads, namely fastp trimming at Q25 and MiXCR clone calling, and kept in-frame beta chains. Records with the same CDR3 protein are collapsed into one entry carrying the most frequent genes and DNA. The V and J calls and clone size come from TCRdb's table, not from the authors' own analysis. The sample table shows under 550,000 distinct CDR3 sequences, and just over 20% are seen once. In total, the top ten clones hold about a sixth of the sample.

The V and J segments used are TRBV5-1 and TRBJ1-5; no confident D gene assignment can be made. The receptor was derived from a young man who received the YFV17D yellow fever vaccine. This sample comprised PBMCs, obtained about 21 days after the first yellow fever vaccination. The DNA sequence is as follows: TGCGCCAGCAGCTTGAAGCCCCGGGATCAAAGCAATCAGCCCCAGCATTTT. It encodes CASSLKPRDQSNQPQHF.